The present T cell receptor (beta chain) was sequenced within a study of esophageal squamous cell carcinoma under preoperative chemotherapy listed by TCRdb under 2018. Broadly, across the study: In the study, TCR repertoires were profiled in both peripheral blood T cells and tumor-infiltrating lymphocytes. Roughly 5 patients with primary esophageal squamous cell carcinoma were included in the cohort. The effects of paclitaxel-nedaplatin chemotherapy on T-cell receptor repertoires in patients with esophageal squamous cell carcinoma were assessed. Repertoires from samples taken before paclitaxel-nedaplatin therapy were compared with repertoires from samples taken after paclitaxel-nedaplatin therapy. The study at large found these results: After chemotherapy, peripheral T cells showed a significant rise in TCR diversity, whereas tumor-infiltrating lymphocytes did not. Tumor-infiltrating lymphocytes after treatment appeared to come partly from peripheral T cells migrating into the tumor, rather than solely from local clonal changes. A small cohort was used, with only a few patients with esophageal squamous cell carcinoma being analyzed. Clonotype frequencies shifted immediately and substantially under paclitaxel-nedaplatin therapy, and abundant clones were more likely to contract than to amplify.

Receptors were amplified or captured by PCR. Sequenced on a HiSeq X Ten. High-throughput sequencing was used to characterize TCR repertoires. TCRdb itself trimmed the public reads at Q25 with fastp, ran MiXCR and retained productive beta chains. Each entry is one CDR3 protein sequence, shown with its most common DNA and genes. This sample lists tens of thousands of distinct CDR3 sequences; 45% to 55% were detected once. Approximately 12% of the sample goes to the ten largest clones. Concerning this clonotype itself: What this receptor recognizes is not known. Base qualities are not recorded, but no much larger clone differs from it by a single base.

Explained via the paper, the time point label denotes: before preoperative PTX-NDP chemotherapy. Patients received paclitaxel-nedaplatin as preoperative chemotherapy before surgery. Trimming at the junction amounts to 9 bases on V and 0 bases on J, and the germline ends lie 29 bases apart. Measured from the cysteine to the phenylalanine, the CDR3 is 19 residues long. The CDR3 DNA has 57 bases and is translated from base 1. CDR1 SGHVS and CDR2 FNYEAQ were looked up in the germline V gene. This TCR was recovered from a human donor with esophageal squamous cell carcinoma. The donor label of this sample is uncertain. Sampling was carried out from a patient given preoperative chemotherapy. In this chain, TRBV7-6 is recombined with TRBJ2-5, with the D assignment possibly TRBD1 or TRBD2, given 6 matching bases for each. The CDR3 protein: CARGLDPGLGGRDQETQYF. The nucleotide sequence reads TGTGCCAGGGGCTTGGATCCGGGGCTCGGGGGCCGTGACCAAGAGACCCAGTACTTC.